Sequencing of this T cell receptor (beta chain) was carried out in a study of metastatic and nonmetastatic thyroid tumors. No treatment of any kind had been given to any patient before thyroid surgery. Germline assignment: CDR1 SGHNT and CDR2 YYREEE (reference sequence). CDR3 length: 14 residues. V lost 4 bases and J 8 bases, leaving 15 bases between the germline ends. Under the authors' procedure: What underpinned the distant-metastasis classifier for papillary thyroid cancer was the set of CDR3 differences across clinicopathological groups. Through MiXCR, TCRdb re-clonotyped the PCR reads. These V and J calls derive from TCRdb rather than the authors' analysis. The data contain tens of thousands of clones, approximately 16% of them seen just once; the ten biggest clones take up roughly 9.6%.

Specimen: tumor tissue. This chain links TRBV5-4 with TRBJ1-4, with a weak D call TRBD1 (6 bases). The source of this sequence is a female donor with papillary thyroid cancer or a benign thyroid nodule (not recorded which). Some clones in this sample may be carry-over from other donors' samples. The CDR3 coding sequence is TGTGCCAGCAGCGTACAGGGAGGAAACGAAAAACTGTTTTTT. Translation: CASSVQGGNEKLFF.